These 5 T cell receptor beta chains came from one sample sequenced in a study of T-cell reconstitution after alpha-beta-depleted transplantation in children. TCRbeta library preparation incorporated unique molecular identifiers. Each CDR3 protein gets one entry after TCRdb re-called the PCR reads with MiXCR. Of 200,000 or so distinct CDR3 sequences listed, around 7.7% were seen once; the top ten hold 35%. Sample: PBMCs, mostly from graft donor cells, taken 360 days after TCRalphabeta/CD19-depleted stem cell transplant. These receptors were collected from a male patient between 2 and 10 years old who had a stem cell transplant for acute myeloid leukemia, so the T cells may come from the graft donor.

V and J are TRBV10-3 and TRBJ2-1; D is unresolved. V was clipped by 7 bases and J by 6 bases, with 13 bases between them. Germline V gene sequence: CDR1 ENHRY, CDR2 SYGVKD. This CDR3 has 13 residues. CDR3: CAITPKVGNEQFF. The CDR3 nucleotides read TGTGCCATCACTCCGAAGGTGGGCAATGAGCAGTTCTTC.

This clonotype was recorded a few times. The chain has TRBV29-1 and TRBJ1-2; possible D gene TRBD1, 5 bases. CDR3 size: 14 residues. Germline V gene lookup returns CDR1 SQVTM and CDR2 ANQGSEA. The V end was cut by 3 bases, the J end by 4 bases, with 15 bases between. CDR3: CSVDPGASIYGYTF. CDR3 in DNA: TGCAGCGTTGATCCCGGGGCGTCCATCTATGGCTACACCTTC.

This clonotype was detected a few times. The CDR3 DNA reads as TGTGCCAGCAGATTACGGACTAGCCGGTACACAGATACGCAGTATTTT. Translating gives CASRLRTSRYTDTQYF. The rearrangement uses TRBV6-5 and TRBJ2-3, with 8 bases matching TRBD2. There are 16 residues in the CDR3. The ends lost 6 bases at V and 2 bases at J; junction bases unmatched: 10. The germline gives CDR1 MNHEY, CDR2 SVGAGI.

This clonotype was picked up many times. This chain uses TRBV18 with TRBJ2-7; 7 bases are shared with TRBD1. J lost 2 bases, V lost 3 bases, and 7 bases had no gene match. The CDR3 consists of 15 residues. Germline assignment: CDR1 KGHSH and CDR2 LQKENI. The CDR3 protein is CASSPTLTGTYEQYV. The CDR3 DNA sequence: TGTGCCAGCTCACCCACTTTGACAGGGACCTACGAGCAGTACGTC.

Ten or more counts support this clonotype. The chain joins TRBV5-6 to TRBJ2-5; possible D gene TRBD1, 5 bases. The CDR3 consists of 17 residues. The V end lost 2 bases, the J end lost 5 bases, and 22 bases lay between the germline ends. Per the germline V gene, CDR1 is SGHDT and CDR2 is YYEEEE. The CDR3 reads CASSFRPREYIGETQYF. In DNA, the CDR3 is TGTGCCAGCAGCTTTAGGCCCAGGGAATATATCGGGGAGACCCAGTACTTC.